Presented here are 15 T cell receptor beta chains from one specimen sequenced in a study of blood T cell repertoires in COVID-19. Some clones are missing from TCRdb's copy, which holds only in-frame ones; the method was immunoSEQ multiplex PCR. This table holds about 160,000 clones, approximately 80% found once. The sequenced material came from PBMCs or T cells enriched from blood (not recorded which). These receptors all come from a man aged 35 to 55 who had recovered from COVID-19.

V gene TRBV11-3 combines with J gene TRBJ1-2; D unclear. Germline assignment: CDR1 SGHNT and CDR2 YENEEA. CDR3 length equals 14 residues. V was cut by 2 bases and J by 3 bases, with 10 bases left in between. In DNA, the CDR3 is TGTGCCAGCAGCTTAAGCCCGCGATACTATGGCTACACCTTC. Residues: CASSLSPRYYGYTF. Full variable domain (missing parts from reference TRBV11-3 and TRBJ1-2): EAGVVQSPRYKIIEKKQPVAFWCNPISGHNTLYWYLQNLGQGPELLIRYENEEAVDDSQLPKDRFSAERLKGVDSTLKIQPAELGDSAVYLCASSLSPRYYGYTFGSGTRLTVV.

The chain is built from TRBV10-2 and TRBJ2-1; 10 nucleotides agree with TRBD2. In germline, CDR1 is WSHSY, CDR2 SAAADI. The ends lost 7 bases at V and 3 bases at J; junction bases unmatched: 3. The CDR3 loop spans 14 amino acids. CDR3 DNA: TGCGCCAGCACAAGCGGGGGGGACTACAATGAGCAGTTCTTC. Its translation is CASTSGGDYNEQFF.

This clone was seen once. The chain is built from TRBV2 and TRBJ2-1, with TRBD2 as a possible D gene (6 bases). The germline V and J ends were trimmed by 3 bases and 5 bases, with 14 bases remaining between them. There are 15 residues in the CDR3. CDR1 and CDR2 (germline): SNHLY, FYNNEI. This CDR3 is CASSEAGIPNNEQFF. The DNA of the CDR3 is TGTGCCAGCAGTGAGGCGGGGATTCCGAACAATGAGCAGTTCTTC.

This clone occurred a few times. The rearrangement uses TRBV18 and TRBJ1-5; the match to TRBD1 covers 8 bases. J was trimmed by 3 bases and V by 0 bases; bases with no gene match: 22. CDR3 length equals 22 residues. Per germline, CDR1 KGHSH and CDR2 LQKENI. The CDR3 DNA reads as TGTGCCAGCTCACCACCCGGGGCAGGGGGCATCGGTCGTCAATCCCCCAATCAGCCCCAGCATTTT. It translates to CASSPPGAGGIGRQSPNQPQHF.

This clone has a count of ten or more. This chain connects TRBV6-1 to TRBJ2-1; 7 nucleotides line up with TRBD2. Per germline, CDR1 MNHNS and CDR2 SASEGT. V lost 2 bases, J lost 5 bases, and 6 bases stayed unmatched. The CDR3 covers 15 residues. CDR3 in DNA: TGTGCCAGCAGTGAATACGGGGGGAGCCACAATGAGCAGTTCTTC. Its translation: CASSEYGGSHNEQFF.

The CDR3 DNA reads TGTGCCCCAAAGCGGGGGAAACATACGCAGTATTTT. Encoded protein: CAPKRGKHTQYF. This chain uses TRBV21-1 with TRBJ2-3; TRBD2 is the table's D call and was not checked against the DNA. TRBV21-1 is a documented pseudogene. This CDR3 contains 12 residues.

For the CDR3, the DNA is TGTGCCAGCAGCGTAGTACTCTCCGCGACAGAAGCTTTCTTT. Translated, it gives CASSVVLSATEAFF. The gene calls are TRBV9 and TRBJ1-1; D remains ambiguous. The CDR3 sequence is 14 residues long. Trimming shortened V by 0 bases and J by 8 bases, and 14 bases separated the two germline ends. The germline V gene encodes CDR1 SGDLS and CDR2 YYNGEE.

The genes are TRBV5-1 and TRBJ2-5; D possibly corresponds to TRBD2 (5 bases). The CDR3 is 11 residues long. Germline CDR1 and CDR2: SGHRS and YFSETQ. V lost 6 bases and J 5 bases, leaving 8 bases between the germline ends. CDR3 sequence reads: CASTGLETQYF. In nucleotides, the CDR3 is TGCGCCAGCACCGGACTGGAGACCCAGTACTTC.

The chain has TRBV5-6 and TRBJ2-7; D remains unclear. The V end lost 3 bases, the J end lost 0 bases, and 10 bases lay between the germline ends. CDR3 length equals 14 residues. The germline V gene has CDR1 SGHDT and CDR2 YYEEEE. This chain's CDR3 is CASSYPGSSYEQYF. The CDR3 nucleotides read TGTGCCAGCAGCTACCCAGGTTCCTCCTACGAGCAGTACTTC.

The chain recombines TRBV27 with TRBJ2-2; D call uncertain. Germline-derived CDR1 and CDR2 are MNHEY and SMNVEV (reference sequence). The CDR3 runs 14 residues. V was pared by 5 bases and J by 1 base, with 8 bases between. The CDR3 sequence: CASSATGNTGELFF. Here the CDR3 DNA reads TGTGCCAGCAGTGCGACGGGGAACACCGGGGAGCTGTTTTTT.

This chain connects TRBV9 to TRBJ2-3, with TRBD1 matching 7 bases. Looked up from germline, CDR1 is SGDLS and CDR2 is YYNGEE. The CDR3 has 15 residues. The V and J ends lost 3 bases and 0 bases, in that order; junction bases with no gene match: 4. CDR3 nucleotides: TGTGCCAGCAGCGGAAACAGGGGAAGCACAGATACGCAGTATTTT. Protein sequence: CASSGNRGSTDTQYF.

The J gene is TRBJ1-2, the V gene TRBV18, with 9 nucleotides matching TRBD1. J was trimmed by 8 bases and V by 3 bases; bases with no gene match: 7. This CDR3 has 14 amino acids. The germline CDR1 and CDR2 sequences are KGHSH and LQKENI. The CDR3 coding sequence is TGTGCCAGCTCACCCCCGACGACAGGGGGAGGCTACACCTTC. Translation gives CASSPPTTGGGYTF.

In this sample, this clone turned up once. The chain couples TRBV19 to TRBJ1-5; a possible D gene is TRBD1 (6 bases). V was cut by 8 bases and J by 7 bases, with 12 bases left in between. The CDR3 runs 12 residues. The germline CDR1 and CDR2 sequences are LNHDA and SQIVND (reference sequence). CDR3 DNA sequence: TGTGCCAGTGTTGGCAGGGGCCAGCCCCAGCATTTT. It translates to CASVGRGQPQHF.

The rearrangement joins TRBV11-2 to TRBJ2-2; D not resolved. This CDR3 is 17 amino acids long. CDR1 is SGHAT and CDR2 is FQNNGV in the germline V gene. V gave up 8 bases and J gave up 5 bases, with 24 bases separating them. CDR3 residues: CASAALRQVLGTGELFF. CDR3 DNA: TGTGCCAGCGCTGCTCTTAGGCAGGTCCTTGGGACCGGGGAGCTGTTTTTT.

The DNA of the CDR3 is TGTGCCAGCAGTGGACAGGGGGCACACACCGGGGAGCTGTTTTTT. It is translated as CASSGQGAHTGELFF. The V gene is TRBV6-4, the J gene TRBJ2-2; 10 nucleotides align to TRBD1. The germline CDR1 and CDR2 sequences are MRHNA and SNTAGT. There are 15 residues in the CDR3. Trimming at V came to 4 bases and at J to 3 bases, leaving 2 bases not matched to a gene.